This T cell receptor beta chain was identified in a study of T cells after yellow fever vaccination. General study results and limits: The study noted that FACS-sorted repertoires could contain abundant clonotypes contaminating from the bulk population. The study re-detected most primary-vaccination clones after the booster (roughly 96% CD4, 80% to 90% CD8).

J gave up 0 bases and V 3 bases, and 10 bases lay outside the gene matches. Looked up from germline, CDR1 is DFQATT and CDR2 is SNEGSKA (reference sequence). The CDR3 has 18 amino acids. A word on this clonotype: Its antigen is currently unknown.

Universal primer sites and UMIs were introduced during 5'RACE template-switching synthesis of TCR cDNA. TCRdb fed the 5' RACE reads into MiXCR, producing one record per CDR3 protein. The data contain 620,000 or so distinct CDR3 sequences, roughly an eighth of them singletons. The clonotype originates from a man aged 30 to 45 who received the YFV17D yellow fever vaccine. This material consisted of PBMCs, taken on the day of the yellow fever booster vaccination. The rearrangement links TRBV20-1 to TRBJ2-7; TRBD2 agrees at 14 bases. This CDR3 is CSASRLAGGFRGSYEQYF. DNA of the CDR3: TGCAGTGCTAGCCGACTAGCGGGAGGGTTTAGGGGCTCCTACGAGCAGTACTTC.